These 8 T cell receptor beta chains were sequenced from one sample in a study of vaccination effects on CD4 cells after COVID-19 (dated 2022 in TCRdb). To identify antigen-specific CD4+ T cell clonotypes by their expansion, the ViraFEST assay first stimulated PBMC with viral peptide pools and then applied TCR sequencing. After more than 9 days of culture, CD4+ T cells were isolated with the EasySep CD4+ T cell isolation kit. Library creation used the immunoSEQ multiplex PCR assay. TCRdb carries this immuneACCESS record with in-frame sequences only. Its versions omit some clonotypes, under half of them owing to an unresolved V gene in the studies checked, with the rest unexplained. This sample has tens of thousands of clones in its table, and about 73% of those were observed once. The top ten clones comprise about a sixth of the sample. Their target antigens are unknown. Material: CD4+ T cells from PBMCs cultured with HCoV-229E spike peptides, obtained before COVID-19 vaccination. What this sample's cell subset or site label stands for: HCoV-229E spike overlapping peptide pool stimulation. Receptors were obtained from a human donor who received a COVID-19 vaccine.

The chain recombines TRBV5-1 with TRBJ2-3; 10 nucleotides line up with TRBD2. This CDR3 region has 15 residues. Germline CDR1 and CDR2: SGHRS and YFSETQ. The ends lost 4 bases at V and 3 bases at J; junction bases unmatched: 5. CDR3 sequence reads: CASSPERGGTDTQYF. DNA of the CDR3: TGCGCCAGCAGCCCGGAGCGGGGGGGGACAGATACGCAGTATTTT. Filled out from reference TRBV5-1 and TRBJ2-3, the complete variable domain reads KAGVTQTPRYLIKTRGQQVTLSCSPISGHRSVSWYQQTPGQGLQFLFEYFSETQRNKGNFPGRFSGRQFSNSRSEMNVSTLELGDSALYLCASSPERGGTDTQYFGPGTRLTVL.

About this clone itself: The junction does not match germline at one end; this may be a read error. DNA for the CDR3: TGTGCCAGCAGCTTGTTGGGGGGGAACGCCGGGGAGCTGTTTTTT. Protein: CASSLLGGNAGELFF. The rearrangement links TRBV5-4 to TRBJ2-2, with 7 bases fitting TRBD2. The length of the CDR3 is 15 residues. CDR1 is SGHNT, CDR2 YYREEE, per germline (reference sequence).

This clone was seen a few times. This rearrangement joins TRBV5-1 to TRBJ2-1; the D gene is possibly TRBD1 (5 bases). V was cut by 0 bases and J by 9 bases, with 16 bases left in between. CDR1 and CDR2 (germline): SGHRS, YFSETQ. The CDR3 totals 15 residues. The CDR3 spells CASSLAYGAQSEQFF. The CDR3 DNA sequence: TGCGCCAGCAGCTTGGCCTATGGGGCGCAGAGTGAGCAGTTCTTC.

In this sample, this clone turned up a few times. The V call is TRBV2, the J call TRBJ1-3, with D perhaps TRBD1 (5 bases). This CDR3 comprises 15 residues. V gave up 7 bases and J gave up 11 bases, with 24 bases separating them. Germline lookup yields CDR1 SNHLY and CDR2 FYNNEI. Written as DNA, the CDR3 is TGTGCCAGCACCCCCAATAGTCCTGTCCAGGGCGCCATATATTTT. This gives the protein CASTPNSPVQGAIYF.

The genes are TRBV5-5 and TRBJ1-1; D gene ambiguous. V was cut by 4 bases and J by 2 bases, with 12 bases left in between. CDR3 length: 14 amino acids. Germline assignment: CDR1 SGHKS and CDR2 YYEKEE (reference sequence). The CDR3 protein is CASSQSQQNTEAFF. The CDR3 DNA reads as TGTGCCAGCAGCCAATCACAGCAAAACACTGAAGCTTTCTTT.

V usage is TRBV7-6 and J usage is TRBJ2-7; possibly TRBD1 for D (5 bases). V shed 4 bases and J shed 2 bases, with 12 bases lying between them. Germline lookup yields CDR1 SGHVS and CDR2 FNYEAQ. CDR3 size: 14 residues. The CDR3 protein is CASSSRDRAYEQYF. As DNA, the CDR3 is TGTGCCAGCAGCTCGAGAGACAGAGCCTACGAGCAGTACTTC.

This chain joins TRBV3-1 (or the pseudogene TRBV3-2) and TRBJ2-7, with 11 bases that match TRBD2. Unmatched junction bases numbered 4, after V lost 4 bases and J lost 5 bases. CDR3 size: 14 residues. Germline loops: CDR1 LGHDT, CDR2 YNNKEL (reference sequence). The CDR3 here is CASSRSGRANEQYF. In nucleotides, the CDR3 is TGTGCCAGCAGCCGTAGCGGGAGGGCTAACGAGCAGTACTTC.

The chain recombines TRBV3-1 (or the pseudogene TRBV3-2) with TRBJ2-5, with D possibly being TRBD2 (6 bases). Germline V CDR1 and CDR2: LGHDT, YNNKEL (reference sequence). Trimming took off 0 bases at V and 5 bases at J, with 13 bases between the two ends. The CDR3 consists of 15 residues. In DNA, the CDR3 is TGTGCCAGCAGCCAAGAAGGGCTAGCGTTGGAGACCCAGTACTTC. The encoded protein is CASSQEGLALETQYF.